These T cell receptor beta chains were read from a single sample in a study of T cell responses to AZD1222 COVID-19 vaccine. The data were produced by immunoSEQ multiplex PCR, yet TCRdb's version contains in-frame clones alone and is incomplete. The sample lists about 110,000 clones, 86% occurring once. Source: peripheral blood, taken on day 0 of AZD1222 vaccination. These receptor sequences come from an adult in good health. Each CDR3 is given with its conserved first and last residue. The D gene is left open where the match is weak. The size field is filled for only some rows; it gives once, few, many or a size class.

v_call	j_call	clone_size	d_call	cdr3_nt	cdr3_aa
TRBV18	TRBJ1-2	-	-	TGTGCCAGCTCACCGGAGGGGCGCGACTATGGCTACACCTTC	CASSPEGRDYGYTF
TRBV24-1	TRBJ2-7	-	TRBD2	TGTGCCACCAGTGATCTACTAGCGGGAGAGCAGTACTTC	CATSDLLAGEQYF
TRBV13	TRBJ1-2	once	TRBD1	TGTGCCAGCAGCTTAGGGACAGGGGGTACCGGCTACACCTTC	CASSLGTGGTGYTF
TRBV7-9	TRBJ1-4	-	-	TGTGCCAGCAGCTTGAGGAGCACAACTAATGAAAAACTGTTTTTT	CASSLRSTTNEKLFF
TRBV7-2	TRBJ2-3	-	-	TGTGCCAGCAGCCCCGGGGCTCTCGTAGGAACGCAGTATTTT	CASSPGALVGTQYF
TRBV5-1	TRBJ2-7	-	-	TGCGCCAGCAGCTTGGCCGGCGAGACCTACGAGCAGTACTTC	CASSLAGETYEQYF
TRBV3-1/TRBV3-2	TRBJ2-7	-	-	TGTGCCAGCAGCCAGACAGCCCTGAGTTGGGAGCAGTACTTC	CASSQTALSWEQYF
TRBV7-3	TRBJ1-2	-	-	TGTGCCAGCAGCCCGACTGGGACGGTAGACCCCTATGGCTACACCTTC	CASSPTGTVDPYGYTF
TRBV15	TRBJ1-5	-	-	TGTGCCACCAGCAGCACCCTCCCTATAGCGGGCAATCAGCCCCAGCATTTT	CATSSTLPIAGNQPQHF
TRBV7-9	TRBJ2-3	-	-	TGTGCCAGCAGCTTAGGAGGCCTAACCGTCACAGATACTTCGCAGTATTTT	CASSLGGLTVTDTSQYF
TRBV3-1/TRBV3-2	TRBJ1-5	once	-	TGTGCCAGCAGCCAAGAGAACGGCCTAACCGCTCAGCCCCAGCATTTT	CASSQENGLTAQPQHF
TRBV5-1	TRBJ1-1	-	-	TGCGCCAGCAGCCCGGGGGTGAACACTGAAGCTTTCTTT	CASSPGVNTEAFF